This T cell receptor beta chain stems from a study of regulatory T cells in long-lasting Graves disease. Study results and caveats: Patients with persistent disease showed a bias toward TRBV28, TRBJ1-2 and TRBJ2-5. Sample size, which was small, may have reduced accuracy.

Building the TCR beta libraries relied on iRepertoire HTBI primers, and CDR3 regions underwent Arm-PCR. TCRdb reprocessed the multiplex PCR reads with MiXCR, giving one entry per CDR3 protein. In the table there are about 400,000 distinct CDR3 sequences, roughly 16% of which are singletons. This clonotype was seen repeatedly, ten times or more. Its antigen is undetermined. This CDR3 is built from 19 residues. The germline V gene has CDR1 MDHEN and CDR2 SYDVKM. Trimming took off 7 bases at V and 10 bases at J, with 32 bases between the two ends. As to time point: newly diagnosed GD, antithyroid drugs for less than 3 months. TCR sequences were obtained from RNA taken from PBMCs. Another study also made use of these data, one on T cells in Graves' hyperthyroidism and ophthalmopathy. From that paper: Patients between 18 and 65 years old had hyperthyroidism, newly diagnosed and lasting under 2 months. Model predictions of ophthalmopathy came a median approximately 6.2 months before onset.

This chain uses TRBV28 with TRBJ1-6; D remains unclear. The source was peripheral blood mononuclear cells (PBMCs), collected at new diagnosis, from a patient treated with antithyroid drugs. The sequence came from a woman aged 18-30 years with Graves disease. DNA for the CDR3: TGTGCCAGCATCAACCCATGGGATGGGAAGAGGCTAAAGAGATCACCCCTCCACTTT. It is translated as CASINPWDGKRLKRSPLHF.